These 9 T cell receptor beta chains originate from one sample sequenced in a study of vaccination and CD4 T cells after COVID-19. No antigen is known for these receptors. The treatment is: approximately nine-day PBMC culture with coronavirus spike peptide pools or control peptides (ViraFEST assay). CD4+ T cells that had been cultured provided DNA sequenced with the Oncomine TCR Beta short-read assay. TCRdb used MiXCR to reprocess the PCR reads, holding one entry per CDR3 protein. This sample has 9,500 to 11,000 distinct CDR3 sequences, with approximately 26% found just once. This specimen was CD4+ T cells from blood, cultured in vitro, taken before SARS-CoV-2 vaccination. These receptor sequences come from a human donor who received a COVID-19 vaccine.

This sequence joins TRBV5-1 and TRBJ2-5, with no clear D. This CDR3 region has 13 residues. Germline V gene data show CDR1 as SGHRS and CDR2 as YFSETQ. V was clipped by 0 bases and J by 7 bases, with 10 bases between them. CDR3 nucleotide sequence: TGCGCCAGCAGCTTGGTACTGCTAGGGACCCAGTACTTC. Amino acid sequence: CASSLVLLGTQYF. The variable domain in full, with the rest retrieved from reference TRBV5-1 and TRBJ2-5, is KAGVTQTPRYLIKTRGQQVTLSCSPISGHRSVSWYQQTPGQGLQFLFEYFSETQRNKGNFPGRFSGRQFSNSRSEMNVSTLELGDSALYLCASSLVLLGTQYFGPGTRLLVL.

This clonotype was detected a few times. The V gene is TRBV30, the J gene TRBJ2-5, with TRBD2 identical over 9 bases. The CDR3 is made up of 18 amino acids. The germline CDR1 and CDR2 sequences are GTSNPN and SVGIG (reference sequence). V shed 2 bases, J shed 0 bases, and the junction held 13 bases outside the gene matches. The CDR3 DNA reads TGTGCCTGGAGTACGGGGGTAGCGGGGGCTTCCTACCAAGAGACCCAGTACTTC. Amino acid sequence: CAWSTGVAGASYQETQYF.

This clonotype was recorded a few times. This chain connects TRBV30 to TRBJ1-1; no clear D gene. V was clipped by 4 bases and J by 1 base, with 10 bases between them. The CDR3 runs to 13 residues. Looked up from germline, CDR1 is GTSNPN and CDR2 is SVGIG (reference sequence). The CDR3 coding sequence is TGTGCCTGGACCGATCACCCGAACACTGAAGCTTTCTTT. It is translated as CAWTDHPNTEAFF.

This clonotype was observed a handful of times. The chain employs TRBV7-2 and TRBJ2-2; D unresolved. V dropped 4 bases and J dropped 6 bases, with 6 bases sitting between them. Germline lookup yields CDR1 SGHTA and CDR2 FQGNSA. This CDR3 is 12 amino acids long. CDR3 coding DNA: TGTGCCAGCAGCTCCCTGGCCGGGGAGCTGTTTTTT. Translation gives CASSSLAGELFF.

This chain uses TRBV10-2 with TRBJ1-1; 9 bases are shared with TRBD1. Losses at the gene ends were 6 bases for V and 4 bases for J; bases not matched to a gene: 12. The germline V gene encodes CDR1 WSHSY and CDR2 SAAADI. The CDR3 contains 16 residues. The CDR3: CASSGGQGLGGTEAFF. CDR3 nucleotide sequence: TGCGCCAGCAGCGGGGGACAGGGCCTGGGCGGCACTGAAGCTTTCTTT.

This chain uses TRBV5-1 with TRBJ1-5, with 7 bases fitting TRBD1. The J segment lost 5 bases and the V segment lost 2 bases, leaving 7 bases of the junction unmatched. Germline loops: CDR1 SGHRS, CDR2 YFSETQ. This CDR3 is built from 15 residues. The CDR3 DNA reads as TGCGCCAGCAGCTTAGCCCCAGGACAGGATCAGCCCCAGCATTTT. It yields the protein CASSLAPGQDQPQHF.

The rearrangement uses TRBV20-1 and TRBJ2-5; a weak D match, TRBD1 (6 bases). The length of the CDR3 is 13 residues. The germline CDR1 and CDR2 sequences are DFQATT and SNEGSKA (reference sequence). The germline V and J ends were trimmed by 6 bases and 1 base, with 12 bases remaining between them. CDR3 residues: CSATTGTQETQYF. In DNA, the CDR3 is TGCAGTGCGACTACAGGGACCCAAGAGACCCAGTACTTC.

The chain carries TRBV5-4 and TRBJ2-3; D remains unclear. The CDR3 is 13 residues long. V was pared by 3 bases and J by 5 bases, with 10 bases between. Germline values: CDR1 SGHNT, CDR2 YYREEE (reference sequence). CDR3 protein: CASSSPSRDTQYF. The CDR3 nucleotides are TGTGCCAGCAGCTCCCCATCCCGAGATACGCAGTATTTT.

This clonotype was seen a handful of times. V is TRBV5-1 and J is TRBJ2-5, with D possibly TRBD1 on 6 matching bases. Germline V gene lookup returns CDR1 SGHRS and CDR2 YFSETQ. Trimming cost V 4 bases and J 2 bases, with 12 bases left between them. The CDR3 totals 14 residues. Here the CDR3 DNA reads TGCGCCAGCAGCGCGACGGACAGTCAAGAGACCCAGTACTTC. This encodes CASSATDSQETQYF.